This entry features one T cell receptor beta chain sequence. Libraries were prepared by immunoSEQ multiplex PCR; TCRdb keeps only in-frame clonotypes and omits some of them. This sample has 60,000 to 65,000 clones, with 90% to 95% found just once. These data belong to a study of technical replicates of blood from a handful of donors. Germline V gene lookup returns CDR1 SGHTA and CDR2 FQGNSA. This CDR3 has 17 amino acids. Deletions cut 2 bases from V and 4 bases from J, with 17 bases between. The sequencing input was PBMCs. The receptor was isolated from a human donor in good health. Some clones in this sample may be carry-over from other donors' samples. The rearrangement uses TRBV7-2 and TRBJ2-2; D is perhaps TRBD1 (5 bases). CDR3 coding DNA: TGTGCCAGCAGCTTATATACAGGAGATGCCGCCACCGGGGAGCTGTTTTTT. It translates to CASSLYTGDAATGELFF.